The TCR beta chain described here comes from a study of cytomegalovirus exposure and HLA in healthy donors. Study-level background: The 120 validation repertoires and the approximately 700 first-cohort repertoires shared a platform, a later analysis reported. Study-level points and caveats: The study listed 164 cytomegalovirus-associated TCR beta chains.

As for this clone: No antigen is known for it.

Losses at the gene ends were 0 bases for V and 3 bases for J; bases not matched to a gene: 4. The CDR3 is 15 residues long. CDR1 and CDR2 (germline): MNHEY, SVGAGI. Produced via immunoSEQ multiplex PCR; TCRdb's table is partial and in-frame only. The table lists tens of thousands of clones, about 93% of them singletons, with about 1.1% in the top ten. The chain joins TRBV6-5 to TRBJ2-7, with 8 positions matching TRBD1. This clonotype was obtained from a woman aged 25 to 39 in good health and CMV-seropositive. The sequenced sample was PBMCs. The CDR3 nucleotides read TGTGCCAGCAGTTACTCGCGGACAGGGATCTACGAGCAGTACTTC. It is translated as CASSYSRTGIYEQYF.